Shown below are 25 T cell receptor beta chains from a single sample sequenced in a study of T-cell memory formation after mild COVID-19. TCRdb called the 5' RACE reads again in MiXCR, with one record for every CDR3 protein. The sample has about 450,000 distinct CDR3 sequences; around 22% are singletons. The sample taken for sequencing was PBMCs or a T cell subset sorted from them (not recorded which). These receptors came from an adult woman who had mild COVID-19 (a few samples of this study predate the infection). Cell type and time point are not known.

This chain joins TRBV2 and TRBJ2-1, with 10 bases aligning to TRBD2. CDR1 is SNHLY and CDR2 is FYNNEI in the germline V gene. V was pared by 6 bases and J by 6 bases, with 5 bases of the junction left unmatched. The CDR3 is 14 residues long. In nucleotides, the CDR3 is TGTGCCAGCAGGCTAACTAGCGGGGTCAATGAGCAGTTCTTC. Its translation: CASRLTSGVNEQFF.

This clonotype was detected a few times. The chain recombines TRBV6-5 with TRBJ2-5; TRBD2 is a possible D gene (5 bases). The CDR3 consists of 17 residues. The V gene lost 6 bases and the J gene lost 4 bases, with 24 bases spanning the gap. In germline, CDR1 is MNHEY, CDR2 SVGAGI. The CDR3 DNA follows: TGTGCCAGCAGCGCCCTAAGTGGGCGGGTAAAGGGAGAGACCCAGTACTTC. Protein sequence: CASSALSGRVKGETQYF.

The sample holds many counts of this clonotype. The chain is built from TRBV30 and TRBJ1-1; D uncertain. The CDR3 consists of 16 residues. Germline CDR1 is GTSNPN and CDR2 is SVGIG (reference sequence). V lost 0 bases, J lost 6 bases, and 20 bases lay in between. The DNA for the CDR3 is TGTGCCTGGAGTGTAAAGGGTACCCGACGGTGGGCTGAAGCTTTCTTT. Protein product: CAWSVKGTRRWAEAFF.

The V and J genes are TRBV20-1 and TRBJ2-7; D remains ambiguous. Germline loops: CDR1 DFQATT, CDR2 SNEGSKA (reference sequence). V was trimmed by 4 bases and J by 1 base, leaving 11 bases between them. CDR3 length: 13 residues. The CDR3 loop reads CSAKPDWSYEQYF. The CDR3 DNA reads TGCAGTGCTAAGCCAGACTGGTCCTACGAGCAGTACTTC.

This chain joins TRBV14 and TRBJ1-1; the D is unclear. Trimming shortened V by 1 base and J by 7 bases, and 16 bases separated the two germline ends. CDR1 is SGHDN, CDR2 FVKESK, per germline. The CDR3 runs to 15 residues. CDR3 residues: CASSQASTSSGEAFF. CDR3 DNA: TGTGCCAGCAGCCAAGCCTCCACATCCTCGGGTGAAGCTTTCTTT. Complete variable domain (other parts from reference TRBV14 and TRBJ1-1): EAGVTQFPSHSVIEKGQTVTLRCDPISGHDNLYWYRRVMGKEIKFLLHFVKESKQDESGMPNNRFLAERTGGTYSTLKVQPAELEDSGVYFCASSQASTSSGEAFFGQGTRLTVV.

This clonotype showed up many times. The chain uses TRBV20-1 and TRBJ1-1, with a possible D match to TRBD1 (5 bases). There are 13 residues in the CDR3. From germline, CDR1 is DFQATT and CDR2 SNEGSKA (reference sequence). V was cut by 0 bases and J by 5 bases, with 10 bases left in between. The CDR3 DNA is TGCAGTGCTAGAGAGGGGGAGAGGACTGAAGCTTTCTTT. It yields the protein CSAREGERTEAFF.

CDR3: CASSLPDRGLLNTEAFF. The CDR3 DNA reads as TGTGCCAGCAGTTTACCAGACAGGGGGCTTCTGAACACTGAAGCTTTCTTT. The chain recombines TRBV12-3 or TRBV12-4 with TRBJ1-1; 10 bases fit TRBD1. The V gene end was trimmed by 2 bases and the J gene end by 0 bases; junction bases not matched to a gene: 6. The CDR3 covers 17 residues.

This clonotype turned up a few times. The genes are TRBV5-4 and TRBJ2-2; D ambiguous. This CDR3 has 14 residues. Trimming removed 4 bases from V and 3 bases from J, with 10 bases in between. Germline values: CDR1 SGHNT, CDR2 YYREEE (reference sequence). CDR3 sequence: CASSELQYTGELFF. DNA of the CDR3: TGTGCCAGCAGCGAATTACAGTACACCGGGGAGCTGTTTTTT.

This clonotype showed up just a few times. The chain has TRBV6-1 and TRBJ2-3; TRBD2 matches at 14 bases. The CDR3 is 16 amino acids. The V gene's germline CDR1 is MNHNS and CDR2 SASEGT. Trimming took 8 bases from V and 4 from J; bases not matched to a gene: 8. Written as DNA, the CDR3 is TGTGCCAGCGGAGCGACTAGCGGGGGGGCGGCAGATACGCAGTATTTT. Its protein product is CASGATSGGAADTQYF.

This clonotype has a handful of counts. The CDR3 bases are TGTGCCACCAGTGAAACCGGGACAGAGTCGTATGGCTACACCTTC. Protein: CATSETGTESYGYTF. The chain uses TRBV24-1 and TRBJ1-2; 7 bases match TRBD1. This CDR3 is built from 15 residues. With V trimmed by 4 bases and J by 5 bases, 9 bases remained unmatched. CDR1 is KGHDR, CDR2 SFDVKD, per germline.

There are a few counts of this clonotype. The rearrangement links TRBV9 to TRBJ2-5; 7 bases fit TRBD1. The V segment lost 0 bases and the J segment 2 bases; nucleotides outside the gene matches: 1. Germline CDR1 reads SGDLS; CDR2 reads YYNGEE. CDR3 length: 14 residues. CDR3 sequence (DNA): TGTGCCAGCAGCGTAGAACAGGGGCAAGAGACCCAGTACTTC. This codes for CASSVEQGQETQYF.

The chain carries TRBV5-4 and TRBJ2-3, with 9 bases lining up with TRBD2. Germline V gene lookup returns CDR1 SGHNT and CDR2 YYREEE (reference sequence). This CDR3 has 14 residues. The V gene end was trimmed by 5 bases and the J gene end by 3 bases; junction bases not matched to a gene: 4. CDR3 amino acids: CASSSGSWTDTQYF. The CDR3 DNA reads TGTGCCAGCAGTAGCGGGAGCTGGACAGATACGCAGTATTTT.

This clonotype was recorded a few times. The chain carries TRBV7-3 and TRBJ2-2; D gene unclear. The CDR3 is 14 amino acids. Germline CDR1 is SGHTA and CDR2 is FQGTGA. Trimming removed 4 bases from V and 7 bases from J, with 13 bases in between. The CDR3 protein is CASSSSTSSGELFF. Written as DNA, the CDR3 is TGTGCCAGCAGCTCCTCGACTTCCAGCGGGGAGCTGTTTTTT.

This clonotype was counted ten times or more. The chain employs TRBV5-1 and TRBJ2-7, with TRBD1 matching over 7 bases. V lost 6 bases to trimming and J lost 0 bases; unmatched junction nucleotides: 6. The CDR3 is 14 residues long. Germline V gene data show CDR1 as SGHRS and CDR2 as YFSETQ. In DNA, the CDR3 is TGCGCCAGCAACCTCGACAGGGCCTCCTACGAGCAGTACTTC. Translated: CASNLDRASYEQYF.

The V and J genes are TRBV7-6 and TRBJ2-3, with TRBD1 matching 8 bases. With V trimmed by 5 bases and J by 2 bases, 9 bases remained unmatched. This CDR3 is built from 16 residues. Germline loops: CDR1 SGHVS, CDR2 FNYEAQ. CDR3 nucleotide sequence: TGTGCCAGCAGCCCCCGGACAGGGAACCCCACAGATACGCAGTATTTT. Residues: CASSPRTGNPTDTQYF.

The chain is built from TRBV6-1 and TRBJ1-5, with D unclear. Deletions cut 6 bases from V and 0 bases from J, with 9 bases between. The CDR3 runs to 14 residues. Germline-derived CDR1 and CDR2 are MNHNS and SASEGT. The CDR3 loop reads CASREAISNQPQHF. In DNA, the CDR3 is TGTGCCAGCAGGGAGGCTATTAGCAATCAGCCCCAGCATTTT.

This clonotype was seen ten or more times. V is TRBV4-3 and J is TRBJ2-3; D tentatively fits TRBD1 or TRBD2 (7 bases each). There are 15 residues in the CDR3. V lost 4 bases, J lost 3 bases, and 14 bases lay in between. The germline V gene encodes CDR1 LGHNA and CDR2 YSLEER. CDR3 coding DNA: TGCGCCAGCAGCCCCCACCAGGGGGGGACAGATACGCAGTATTTT. This encodes CASSPHQGGTDTQYF.

This rearrangement joins TRBV6-5 to TRBJ1-1; D perhaps matches TRBD1 (5 bases). In germline, CDR1 is MNHEY, CDR2 SVGAGI. The CDR3 sequence is 13 residues long. The germline V and J ends were trimmed by 8 bases and 5 bases, with 15 bases remaining between them. CDR3 loop: CASGPVGGTEAFF. In DNA, the CDR3 is TGTGCCAGCGGACCCGTGGGGGGAACTGAAGCTTTCTTT.

This clonotype was detected only a few times. The junction and the germline gene differ at one end; a read error may be behind it. The chain employs TRBV7-7 and TRBJ2-7, with unresolved D. The CDR3 runs 14 residues. Germline V gene lookup returns CDR1 SSHAT and CDR2 FNYEAQ (reference sequence). The CDR3 DNA follows: TGTGCTAGCAGCTTAGGCCCTTGGGGAAGCGAGCAGTACTTC. The encoded protein is CASSLGPWGSEQYF.

The V call is TRBV4-1, the J call TRBJ2-1; TRBD2 is a possible D gene (5 bases). The CDR3 spans 16 residues. V was cut by 4 bases and J by 6 bases, with 19 bases left in between. Per the germline V gene, CDR1 is MGHRA and CDR2 is YSYEKL. The CDR3 reads CASSPRTLWGVNEQFF. CDR3 DNA sequence: TGCGCCAGCAGCCCCAGGACTCTATGGGGAGTCAATGAGCAGTTCTTC.

The chain joins TRBV6-2 or TRBV6-3 to TRBJ2-7, with D perhaps TRBD1 or TRBD2 (5 bases each). CDR1 and CDR2 from the germline V gene are MNHEY and SVGEGT. The CDR3 totals 13 residues. V gave up 6 bases and J gave up 3 bases, with 12 bases separating them. The chain's CDR3 is CASSSGTLYEQYF. DNA for the CDR3: TGTGCCAGCAGCTCAGGGACCCTCTACGAGCAGTACTTC.

This clonotype has only a few counts. The chain is built from TRBV5-1 and TRBJ2-2, with a possible D match to TRBD1 (8 bases). This CDR3 is 15 amino acids long. The germline gives CDR1 SGHRS, CDR2 YFSETQ. Trimming took 3 bases from V and 3 from J, leaving 12 bases between them. CDR3 bases: TGCGCCAGCAGCTGGGGGGGACAGGACACCGGGGAGCTGTTTTTT. This codes for CASSWGGQDTGELFF.

CDR3 sequence reads: CASSSRDRAPGEQYF. CDR3 bases: TGTGCCAGCAGCTCTAGGGACAGGGCACCAGGCGAGCAGTACTTC. V and J are TRBV7-9 and TRBJ2-7, with 9 positions matching TRBD1. CDR1 and CDR2 from the germline V gene are SEHNR and FQNEAQ (reference sequence). There are 15 residues in the CDR3. The junction had 10 bases not matched to a gene; V was cut back by 4 bases and J by 6 bases.

The sample holds a few counts of this clonotype. This rearrangement joins TRBV7-2 to TRBJ2-3; maybe TRBD1 (5 bases). V lost 5 bases and J lost 2, with 17 bases in between. Germline assignment: CDR1 SGHTA and CDR2 FQGNSA. The CDR3 runs to 16 residues. CDR3 in DNA: TGTGCCAGCAGCCTTCAGCGACAGACCTACACAGATACGCAGTATTTT. Amino acid sequence: CASSLQRQTYTDTQYF.

This clonotype turned up a few times. The gene calls are TRBV7-2 and TRBJ2-7, with 8 bases matching TRBD1. V was pared by 5 bases and J by 4 bases, with 4 bases of the junction left unmatched. Germline-derived CDR1 and CDR2 are SGHTA and FQGNSA. The CDR3 length is 13 residues. CDR3 loop: CASSVDRGYEQYF. CDR3 sequence (DNA): TGTGCCAGCAGCGTCGACAGGGGATACGAGCAGTACTTC.